A selection of T cell receptor beta chains follows, all from one sample in a study of T cell repertoires in cytomegalovirus infection. TCRdb analysed the reads with MiXCR anew, one entry per CDR3 protein. The sample contains a few hundred thousand distinct CDR3 sequences, roughly 15% of which appear only once. Sequences were obtained from PBMCs. These TCRs come from a human donor in good health (CMV status not recorded). Some clones in this sample may be carry-over from other donors' samples. Both conserved end residues are part of each CDR3. D genes are given only for firm matches. Where a row states a size, it is once, few, many or the class of an expanded clone; other rows omit it.

D gene: .; clone size: few; J gene: TRBJ2-3; V gene: TRBV24-1; CDR3 protein: CATSDPGQDTDTQYF; CDR3 DNA: TGTGCCACCAGTGATCCGGGACAAGACACAGATACGCAGTATTTT
D gene: .; clone size: many; J gene: TRBJ2-5; V gene: TRBV6-2/TRBV6-3; CDR3 protein: CASSLRRSQETQYF; CDR3 DNA: TGTGCCAGCAGTTTACGTCGCAGTCAAGAGACCCAGTACTTC
D gene: TRBD1; clone size: many; J gene: TRBJ1-2; V gene: TRBV28; CDR3 protein: CASSWGQVKISLGRFGYTF; CDR3 DNA: TGTGCCAGCAGCTGGGGACAGGTGAAGATTTCGCTGGGAAGATTTGGCTACACCTTC
D gene: TRBD1; clone size: many; J gene: TRBJ1-6; V gene: TRBV7-2; CDR3 protein: CASSPDRRNSPLHF; CDR3 DNA: TGTGCCAGCAGCCCGGACAGGCGGAATTCACCCCTCCACTTT
D gene: TRBD1; clone size: .; J gene: TRBJ1-2; V gene: TRBV29-1; CDR3 protein: CSGTSGGAGDYGYTF; CDR3 DNA: TGCAGCGGAACTTCAGGGGGCGCGGGTGACTATGGCTACACCTTC
D gene: .; clone size: many; J gene: TRBJ2-3; V gene: TRBV7-2; CDR3 protein: CASSIQAGGHTDTQYF; CDR3 DNA: TGTGCCAGCAGCATCCAGGCTGGGGGACACACAGATACGCAGTATTTT
D gene: .; clone size: many; J gene: TRBJ2-6; V gene: TRBV5-1; CDR3 protein: CASSLEGANVLTF; CDR3 DNA: TGCGCCAGCAGCTTGGAGGGGGCCAACGTCCTGACTTTC
D gene: TRBD1; clone size: .; J gene: TRBJ1-6; V gene: TRBV12-3/TRBV12-4; CDR3 protein: CASTGTANSPLHF; CDR3 DNA: TGTGCCAGCACCGGGACAGCTAATTCACCCCTCCACTTT
D gene: TRBD1; clone size: .; J gene: TRBJ2-7; V gene: TRBV25-1; CDR3 protein: CASSESGTGIYEQYF; CDR3 DNA: TGTGCCAGCAGTGAATCGGGGACAGGGATTTACGAGCAGTACTTC
D gene: .; clone size: .; J gene: TRBJ1-2; V gene: TRBV20-1; CDR3 protein: CSARDSTGRYGYTF; CDR3 DNA: TGCAGTGCTAGAGATTCAACGGGTCGCTATGGCTACACCTTC
D gene: .; clone size: .; J gene: TRBJ1-1; V gene: TRBV4-3; CDR3 protein: CASSQVWLRENTEAFF; CDR3 DNA: TGCGCCAGCAGCCAAGTGTGGCTCCGGGAGAACACTGAAGCTTTCTTT
D gene: .; clone size: .; J gene: TRBJ2-7; V gene: TRBV6-5; CDR3 protein: CASHSTYEQYF; CDR3 DNA: TGTGCCAGCCATTCCACCTACGAGCAGTACTTC
D gene: .; clone size: .; J gene: TRBJ2-3; V gene: TRBV5-1; CDR3 protein: CASSLVSSFTDTQYF; CDR3 DNA: TGCGCCAGCAGCTTGGTTTCCAGTTTCACAGATACGCAGTATTTT
D gene: TRBD2; clone size: .; J gene: TRBJ2-7; V gene: TRBV6-6; CDR3 protein: CASSYSILAGKTAYEQYF; CDR3 DNA: TGTGCCAGCAGTTACTCGATCCTAGCGGGGAAGACCGCCTACGAGCAGTACTTC
D gene: .; clone size: few; J gene: TRBJ1-5; V gene: TRBV19; CDR3 protein: CASRNREVGNQPQHF; CDR3 DNA: TGTGCCAGTCGCAATCGGGAGGTCGGCAATCAGCCCCAGCATTTT
D gene: .; clone size: many; J gene: TRBJ1-3; V gene: TRBV18; CDR3 protein: CASSPSASTAGNTIYF; CDR3 DNA: TGTGCCAGCTCACCCTCGGCGTCGACGGCTGGAAACACCATATATTTT
D gene: TRBD1; clone size: .; J gene: TRBJ1-5; V gene: TRBV7-9; CDR3 protein: CASSQTGGGNQPQHF; CDR3 DNA: TGTGCCAGCAGCCAGACAGGGGGCGGCAATCAGCCCCAGCATTTT
D gene: .; clone size: few; J gene: TRBJ2-7; V gene: TRBV6-2/TRBV6-3; CDR3 protein: CASSRTVSYEQYF; CDR3 DNA: TGTGCCAGCAGCCGGACAGTCTCCTACGAGCAGTACTTC
D gene: TRBD2; clone size: many; J gene: TRBJ2-2; V gene: TRBV28; CDR3 protein: CASSGETLAVEPGLAGLPGELFF; CDR3 DNA: TGTGCCAGCTCTGGGGAAACGCTTGCGGTGGAACCGGGACTAGCGGGGTTGCCCGGGGAGCTGTTTTTT
D gene: .; clone size: many; J gene: TRBJ1-2; V gene: TRBV6-2/TRBV6-3; CDR3 protein: CASSYSAGNYGYTF; CDR3 DNA: TGTGCCAGCAGTTATTCCGCAGGAAACTATGGCTACACCTTC
D gene: .; clone size: once; J gene: TRBJ1-2; V gene: TRBV4-3; CDR3 protein: CASSQAPGLPNYGYTF; CDR3 DNA: TGCGCCAGCAGCCAGGCTCCAGGGTTACCCAACTATGGCTACACCTTC
D gene: .; clone size: .; J gene: TRBJ1-5; V gene: TRBV29-1; CDR3 protein: CSVMEGRDQPQHF; CDR3 DNA: TGCAGCGTAATGGAAGGTCGCGATCAGCCCCAGCATTTT
D gene: .; clone size: many; J gene: TRBJ2-6; V gene: TRBV7-2; CDR3 protein: CASSRDSSGANVLTF; CDR3 DNA: TGTGCCAGCAGCCGCGACAGCTCTGGGGCCAACGTCCTGACTTTC
D gene: .; clone size: .; J gene: TRBJ1-5; V gene: TRBV4-1; CDR3 protein: CASSQVVEWSNQPQHF; CDR3 DNA: TGCGCCAGCAGCCAGGTTGTGGAGTGGAGCAATCAGCCCCAGCATTTT
D gene: TRBD1; clone size: few; J gene: TRBJ2-7; V gene: TRBV12-3/TRBV12-4; CDR3 protein: CASSRTGGEKHYEQYF; CDR3 DNA: TGTGCCAGCAGCCGGACAGGGGGCGAGAAACACTACGAGCAGTACTTC
D gene: .; clone size: few; J gene: TRBJ2-5; V gene: TRBV6-1; CDR3 protein: CASREGASETQYF; CDR3 DNA: TGTGCCAGCAGGGAAGGGGCTAGCGAGACCCAGTACTTC
D gene: .; clone size: few; J gene: TRBJ2-5; V gene: TRBV4-2; CDR3 protein: CASSQDSLTQYF; CDR3 DNA: TGTGCCAGCAGCCAAGATAGTCTAACCCAGTACTTC
D gene: TRBD1; clone size: many; J gene: TRBJ1-4; V gene: TRBV7-6; CDR3 protein: CASSPGVGLSLGGQEKLFF; CDR3 DNA: TGTGCCAGCAGCCCCGGAGTGGGCCTCTCCTTAGGGGGCCAGGAAAAACTGTTTTTT
D gene: .; clone size: few; J gene: TRBJ1-4; V gene: TRBV11-2; CDR3 protein: CASSLNPSTGFEKLFF; CDR3 DNA: TGTGCCAGCAGCTTAAACCCTTCGACAGGTTTTGAAAAACTGTTTTTT
D gene: .; clone size: few; J gene: TRBJ1-2; V gene: TRBV28; CDR3 protein: CASSLDSSASGYTF; CDR3 DNA: TGTGCCAGCAGTTTAGACAGCTCGGCTTCTGGCTACACCTTC
D gene: TRBD1; clone size: .; J gene: TRBJ2-2; V gene: TRBV28; CDR3 protein: CASSLGQGAGTGELFF; CDR3 DNA: TGTGCCAGCAGTCTAGGACAGGGGGCAGGCACCGGGGAGCTGTTTTTT
D gene: TRBD2; clone size: .; J gene: TRBJ2-5; V gene: TRBV20-1; CDR3 protein: CSATDLRSGGKETQYF; CDR3 DNA: TGCAGTGCTACCGACCTGAGGAGCGGGGGCAAAGAGACCCAGTACTTC
D gene: TRBD1; clone size: .; J gene: TRBJ2-3; V gene: TRBV6-5; CDR3 protein: CASSTGGARTDTQYF; CDR3 DNA: TGTGCCAGCAGTACAGGGGGCGCACGCACAGATACGCAGTATTTT
D gene: TRBD1; clone size: few; J gene: TRBJ2-7; V gene: TRBV10-3; CDR3 protein: CAIRPRQGSNEQYF; CDR3 DNA: TGTGCCATCAGACCTCGACAGGGCTCCAACGAGCAGTACTTC
D gene: TRBD1; clone size: .; J gene: TRBJ2-2; V gene: TRBV10-3; CDR3 protein: CAISENVGQANTGELFF; CDR3 DNA: TGTGCCATCAGTGAGAATGTAGGACAGGCGAACACCGGGGAGCTGTTTTTT
D gene: .; clone size: .; J gene: TRBJ2-1; V gene: TRBV6-2/TRBV6-3; CDR3 protein: CASNSSPRNEQFF; CDR3 DNA: TGTGCCAGCAACTCAAGCCCCCGAAATGAGCAGTTCTTC
D gene: TRBD1; clone size: .; J gene: TRBJ1-2; V gene: TRBV2; CDR3 protein: CASSEVGQGHYGYTF; CDR3 DNA: TGTGCCAGCAGTGAAGTCGGACAGGGCCACTATGGCTACACCTTC
D gene: TRBD1; clone size: few; J gene: TRBJ2-1; V gene: TRBV20-1; CDR3 protein: CSARTGGLYEQFF; CDR3 DNA: TGCAGTGCTAGGACAGGGGGCCTATATGAGCAGTTCTTC
D gene: .; clone size: few; J gene: TRBJ1-3; V gene: TRBV20-1; CDR3 protein: CSAPRDGFAGNTIYF; CDR3 DNA: TGCAGTGCTCCTAGGGACGGGTTCGCTGGAAACACCATATATTTT
D gene: TRBD1; clone size: .; J gene: TRBJ1-1; V gene: TRBV6-6; CDR3 protein: CASSSDRGWAEAFF; CDR3 DNA: TGTGCCAGCAGCTCCGACAGGGGGTGGGCTGAAGCTTTCTTT
D gene: TRBD1; clone size: .; J gene: TRBJ1-5; V gene: TRBV27; CDR3 protein: CASRTGSNQPQHF; CDR3 DNA: TGTGCCAGCAGGACAGGGTCTAATCAGCCCCAGCATTTT
D gene: .; clone size: .; J gene: TRBJ1-4; V gene: TRBV20-1; CDR3 protein: CSASSRNLNEKLFF; CDR3 DNA: TGCAGTGCTAGTTCCCGGAACCTTAATGAAAAACTGTTTTTT
D gene: TRBD2; clone size: few; J gene: TRBJ2-7; V gene: TRBV27; CDR3 protein: CASSLISGAIGEQYF; CDR3 DNA: TGTGCCAGCAGTTTAATTAGCGGGGCGATTGGGGAGCAGTACTTC
D gene: .; clone size: few; J gene: TRBJ2-7; V gene: TRBV12-3/TRBV12-4; CDR3 protein: CASSTSGQGMHEQYF; CDR3 DNA: .
D gene: .; clone size: .; J gene: TRBJ2-4; V gene: TRBV27; CDR3 protein: CASGWAGTKNIQYF; CDR3 DNA: TGTGCCAGCGGGTGGGCAGGGACAAAAAACATTCAGTACTTC
D gene: TRBD1; clone size: many; J gene: TRBJ2-5; V gene: TRBV24-1; CDR3 protein: CATSDSGQGEYETQYF; CDR3 DNA: TGTGCCACCAGTGATTCGGGACAGGGGGAGTATGAGACCCAGTACTTC
D gene: .; clone size: .; J gene: TRBJ1-3; V gene: TRBV5-4; CDR3 protein: CASSLESGNTIYF; CDR3 DNA: TGTGCCAGCAGCTTAGAATCTGGAAACACCATATATTTT
D gene: .; clone size: many; J gene: TRBJ2-1; V gene: TRBV7-2; CDR3 protein: CASSLGGGGYNEQFF; CDR3 DNA: TGTGCCAGCAGCTTAGGAGGGGGTGGATACAATGAGCAGTTCTTC
D gene: .; clone size: few; J gene: TRBJ2-4; V gene: TRBV20-1; CDR3 protein: CSAQRAEALAKNIQYF; CDR3 DNA: TGCAGTGCCCAGCGGGCCGAAGCCCTAGCCAAAAACATTCAGTACTTC
D gene: TRBD2; clone size: .; J gene: TRBJ2-5; V gene: TRBV6-5; CDR3 protein: CASSYGQGSGGPEETQYF; CDR3 DNA: TGTGCCAGCAGTTACGGTCAAGGTAGCGGGGGGCCGGAAGAGACCCAGTACTTC
D gene: TRBD1; clone size: few; J gene: TRBJ1-6; V gene: TRBV4-1; CDR3 protein: CASSHRGQGTNSPLHF; CDR3 DNA: TGCGCCAGCAGCCATCGAGGACAGGGGACTAATTCACCCCTCCACTTT
D gene: .; clone size: many; J gene: TRBJ2-5; V gene: TRBV7-6; CDR3 protein: CASSLAAEETQYF; CDR3 DNA: TGTGCCAGCAGCTTAGCGGCAGAAGAGACCCAGTACTTC